What follows are 13 T cell receptor beta chains derived from one specimen sequenced in a study of T cell responses to AZD1222 COVID-19 vaccine. Produced via immunoSEQ multiplex PCR; TCRdb's table is partial and in-frame only. The table records around 150,000 clones, 70% to 90% of them present only once. The sample was peripheral blood, taken on day 0 of AZD1222 vaccination. The receptors were sampled from an adult in good health.

This rearrangement joins TRBV27 to TRBJ1-3; D is ambiguous. Trimming cost V 3 bases and J 4 bases, with 13 bases left between them. The CDR3 length is 15 residues. CDR1 is MNHEY and CDR2 is SMNVEV in the germline V gene (reference sequence). This CDR3 is CASSLMAQRGNTIYF. The CDR3 nucleotides read TGTGCCAGCAGTTTGATGGCTCAGCGCGGAAACACCATATATTTT.

This chain connects TRBV6-2 or TRBV6-3 to TRBJ2-4, with 9 bases fitting TRBD1. Unmatched junction bases numbered 8, after V lost 0 bases and J lost 2 bases. Germline V gene sequence: CDR1 MNHEY, CDR2 SVGEGT. The CDR3 extends over 18 amino acids. The CDR3 bases are TGTGCCAGCAGTTACTCGGGACAGGGTTTTGAGTCCAAAAACATTCAGTACTTC. Its translation: CASSYSGQGFESKNIQYF.

V usage is TRBV4-2 and J usage is TRBJ2-1; D is perhaps TRBD2 (5 bases). Germline values: CDR1 LGHNA, CDR2 YNFKEQ. This CDR3 is built from 16 residues. Between the trimmed V and J ends, which lost 7 bases and 4 bases, there was a span of 20 bases. This chain's CDR3 is CASTPNIRDGYNEQFF. The CDR3 nucleotides are TGTGCCAGCACCCCCAATATCCGGGATGGGTACAATGAGCAGTTCTTC.

V and J are TRBV6-5 and TRBJ1-2; 7 bases agree with TRBD1. Looked up from germline, CDR1 is MNHEY and CDR2 is SVGAGI. The J segment lost 4 bases and the V segment lost 7 bases, leaving 9 bases of the junction unmatched. CDR3 length: 14 amino acids. Here the CDR3 reads CASMRGLNSYGYTF. Written as DNA, the CDR3 is TGTGCCAGCATGAGGGGGCTAAACTCCTATGGCTACACCTTC.

V gene TRBV6-5 combines with J gene TRBJ2-2; TRBD1 matches 7 bases. J gave up 1 base and V 5 bases, and 4 bases lay outside the gene matches. In germline, CDR1 is MNHEY, CDR2 SVGAGI. The CDR3 covers 15 residues. The CDR3 DNA reads TGTGCCAGCAGTCAACGACAGGGGAACACCGGGGAGCTGTTTTTT. This gives the protein CASSQRQGNTGELFF.

The V call is TRBV2, the J call TRBJ1-5, with D possibly matching TRBD1 (6 bases). CDR3 length: 16 residues. V lost 1 base and J lost 1, with 11 bases in between. Per germline, CDR1 SNHLY and CDR2 FYNNEI. CDR3 sequence reads: CASSEETGRSNQPQHF. CDR3 DNA: TGTGCCAGCAGTGAAGAGACAGGACGCAGCAATCAGCCCCAGCATTTT.

The chain recombines TRBV7-2 with TRBJ1-5, with D tentatively TRBD1 (5 bases). Trimming pared 4 bases from V and 2 bases from J, leaving 15 bases between. CDR1 SGHTA and CDR2 FQGNSA come from the germline V gene. The CDR3 spans 16 residues. CDR3 nucleotide sequence: TGTGCCAGCAGCTCCCGAGGGGCGGATGGCAATCAGCCCCAGCATTTT. Its translation is CASSSRGADGNQPQHF.

The J gene is TRBJ1-1, the V gene TRBV11-3; the D is unclear. This CDR3 is 13 amino acids long. Per germline, CDR1 SGHNT and CDR2 YENEEA. Deletions cut 0 bases from V and 1 base from J, with 3 bases between. CDR3 region: CASSLDRNTEAFF. The CDR3 DNA reads as TGTGCCAGCAGCTTAGATAGGAACACTGAAGCTTTCTTT.

The rearrangement links TRBV6-5 to TRBJ1-4; 9 positions agree with TRBD1. The CDR3 has 16 amino acids. The J segment lost 5 bases and the V segment lost 2 bases, leaving 6 bases of the junction unmatched. CDR1 MNHEY and CDR2 SVGAGI come from the germline V gene. CDR3 sequence reads: CASSYRFGTGNEKLFF. CDR3 DNA: TGTGCCAGCAGTTACCGATTCGGGACAGGGAATGAAAAACTGTTTTTT.

This rearrangement joins TRBV7-8 to TRBJ2-1; 10 nucleotides align to TRBD2. From germline, CDR1 is SGHVS and CDR2 FQNEAQ. The CDR3 has 13 amino acids. V lost 10 bases to trimming and J lost 5 bases; unmatched junction nucleotides: 5. The CDR3 is CATRTSGDNEQFF. The DNA for the CDR3 is TGTGCCACCCGGACTAGCGGAGACAATGAGCAGTTCTTC.

The chain uses TRBV2 and TRBJ2-1, with D uncertain. The CDR3 runs 14 residues. From germline, CDR1 is SNHLY and CDR2 FYNNEI. V was shortened by 10 bases and J by 0 bases, with 13 bases between the two germline ends. The CDR3 sequence: CATMSRSSYNEQFF. CDR3 nucleotides: TGTGCCACTATGAGCCGTTCCTCCTACAATGAGCAGTTCTTC.

This clone was seen only once. The rearrangement joins TRBV29-1 to TRBJ2-1, with 12 positions matching TRBD2. V lost 7 bases, J lost 6 bases, and 4 bases stayed unmatched. Looked up from germline, CDR1 is SQVTM and CDR2 is ANQGSEA. CDR3 length: 13 residues. In nucleotides, the CDR3 is TGCAGCGGTGCGACTAGCGGGAGCAATGAGCAGTTCTTC. Amino acid sequence: CSGATSGSNEQFF.

The chain has TRBV6-5 and TRBJ1-3; 11 bases match TRBD1. CDR1 and CDR2 from the germline V gene are MNHEY and SVGAGI. V gave up 6 bases and J gave up 2 bases; unmatched junction bases: 3. The CDR3 runs to 15 residues. This CDR3 reads CASRKDRGPGNTIYF. CDR3 DNA: TGTGCCAGCAGAAAGGACAGGGGGCCTGGAAACACCATATATTTT.